This T cell receptor beta chain was captured by sequencing in a study of glioma-infiltrating T cells. Study-wide context: Blood libraries targeted roughly 4.5- to 10-fold coverage of 750,000 to 1,000,000 T cells. Whole-study findings and limits: Patients with low tissue-blood divergence carried a signature set of shared blood CDR3 motifs.

TCR alpha and beta CDR3 regions were amplified from RNA using iRepertoire nested multiplex PCR. One entry per CDR3 protein, called by TCRdb with MiXCR from the multiplex PCR reads. Here the sample spans around 390,000 distinct CDR3 sequences, approximately 42% being singletons. This clonotype has more than one count but fewer than ten. Its antigen is unidentified. Germline CDR1 is SGHRS and CDR2 is YFSETQ. There are 14 residues in the CDR3. Trimming took off 4 bases at V and 1 base at J, with 11 bases between the two ends. The sequenced material came from glioma tissue, nonneoplastic brain tissue, or PBMCs (not recorded which). The chain has TRBV5-1 and TRBJ1-1; D not certain. The receptor comes from a human donor with low-grade glioma or glioblastoma, undergoing nonglioma brain surgery, or in good health (not recorded which). The CDR3 reads CASSTTIPNTEAFF. In DNA, the CDR3 is TGCGCCAGCAGCACGACAATCCCGAACACTGAAGCTTTCTTT.